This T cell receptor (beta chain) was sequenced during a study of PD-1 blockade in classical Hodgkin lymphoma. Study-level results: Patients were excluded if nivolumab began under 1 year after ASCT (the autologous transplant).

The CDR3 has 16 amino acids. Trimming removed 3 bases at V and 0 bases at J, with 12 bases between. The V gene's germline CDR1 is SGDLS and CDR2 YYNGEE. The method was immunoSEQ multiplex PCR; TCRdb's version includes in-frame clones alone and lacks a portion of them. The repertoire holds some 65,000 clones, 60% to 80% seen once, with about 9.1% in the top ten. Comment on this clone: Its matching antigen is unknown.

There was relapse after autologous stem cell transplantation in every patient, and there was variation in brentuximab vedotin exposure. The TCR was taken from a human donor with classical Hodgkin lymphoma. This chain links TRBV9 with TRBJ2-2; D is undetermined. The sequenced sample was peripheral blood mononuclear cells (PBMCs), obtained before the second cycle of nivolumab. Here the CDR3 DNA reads TGTGCCAGCAGCGGCGGCCCCACAACGAACACCGGGGAGCTGTTTTTT. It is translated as CASSGGPTTNTGELFF.